This T cell receptor beta chain was identified during a study of cytomegalovirus exposure and HLA in healthy donors. The donors were healthy bone marrow donors. The J segment lost 7 bases and the V segment lost 5 bases, leaving 8 bases of the junction unmatched. CDR1 GTSNPN and CDR2 SVGIG come from the germline V gene (reference sequence). This CDR3 has 13 residues. The PCR contained 60 Vbeta and 13 Jbeta primers. Libraries were prepared by immunoSEQ multiplex PCR; TCRdb keeps only in-frame clonotypes and omits some of them. The sample consists of roughly 190,000 clones, about 80% of them appearing once.

V usage is TRBV30 and J usage is TRBJ2-1, with 7 bases fitting TRBD2. The receptor's source is a woman aged 25 to 39 in good health and CMV-seropositive. Sample: PBMCs. The CDR3 DNA reads as TGTGCCTGGCTCTGGGGGGGTGTTAATGAGCAGTTCTTC. Its translation is CAWLWGGVNEQFF. The full variable domain, rest sourced from reference TRBV30 and TRBJ2-1, is SQTIHQWPATLVQPVGSPLSLECTVEGTSNPNLYWYRQAAGRGLQLLFYSVGIGQISSEVPQNLSASRPQDRQFILSSKKLLLSDSGFYLCAWLWGGVNEQFFGPGTRLTVL.